The present T cell receptor (beta chain) was sequenced within a study of regulatory T cells in long-lasting Graves disease. Study background: Antithyroid drugs had been given to newly diagnosed Graves' patients for under 3 months. Study-level points and caveats: Peripheral blood, not thyroid tissue, was the sole material studied. In persistent patients, shared public clonotypes (over 2,500) outnumbered those in new patients (approximately 880).

Germline V lookup: CDR1 MNHNS, CDR2 SASEGT. The CDR3 consists of 13 residues. V was trimmed by 11 bases and J by 0 bases, leaving 12 bases between them. The TCR beta library used iRepertoire HTBI primers with Arm-PCR amplification of CDR3. Using its own MiXCR run on the multiplex PCR reads, TCRdb lists one record per CDR3 protein. The sample contains roughly 380,000 distinct CDR3 sequences, around 15% of which appear only once. In regard to this clonotype: Its matching antigen is unknown.

Time point indicated: newly diagnosed GD, antithyroid drugs for less than 3 months. Scientists built the TCR library using RNA that was extracted from PBMCs. The receptor's source is a female donor with Graves disease. The sample in question was peripheral blood mononuclear cells (PBMCs), obtained at new diagnosis, from a patient treated with antithyroid drugs. The chain links TRBV6-1 to TRBJ2-3; D uncertain. The CDR3 spells CAGRLTSTDTQYF. The CDR3 DNA reads as TGTGCCGGCCGCCTGACTAGCACAGATACGCAGTATTTT.